These 24 T cell receptor beta chains were all obtained from the same sample, sequenced in a study of blood T cell repertoires in COVID-19. TCRdb's copy holds only in-frame clones and misses some; the assay was immunoSEQ multiplex PCR. The table shows some 130,000 clones, with roughly nine tenths occurring only once. Sequencing was carried out using peripheral blood. The receptor source for this set is a man aged 50 or older with active COVID-19.

The chain uses TRBV7-9 and TRBJ2-1, with TRBD2 matching over 9 bases. Looked up from germline, CDR1 is SEHNR and CDR2 is FQNEAQ (reference sequence). The CDR3 runs 15 residues. The V segment lost 5 bases and the J segment 2 bases; nucleotides outside the gene matches: 4. As DNA, the CDR3 is TGTGCCAGCAGCGATAGCGGGAGCGCCTACAATGAGCAGTTCTTC. This gives the protein CASSDSGSAYNEQFF.

The chain employs TRBV5-5 and TRBJ1-5; a weak D match, TRBD1 (6 bases). Germline values: CDR1 SGHKS, CDR2 YYEKEE (reference sequence). Trimming removed 4 bases from V and 0 bases from J, with 23 bases in between. The CDR3 has 19 amino acids. The CDR3 region has the DNA TGTGCCAGCAGCCCGCAGCTTATTGGGGGCCCCAATAGCAATCAGCCCCAGCATTTT. Protein product: CASSPQLIGGPNSNQPQHF.

This clone was recorded only once. The rearrangement uses TRBV3-1 (or the pseudogene TRBV3-2) and TRBJ2-7; D is possibly TRBD2 (5 bases). Deletions cut 5 bases from V and 6 bases from J, with 11 bases between. The CDR3 loop spans 12 amino acids. Germline CDR1 is LGHDT and CDR2 is YNNKEL (reference sequence). CDR3 sequence (DNA): TGTGCCAGCAGCGGCGGAGGAGGCGAGCAGTACGTC. It yields the protein CASSGGGGEQYV.

The V call is TRBV18, the J call TRBJ1-5; 9 bases match TRBD1. Germline V lookup: CDR1 KGHSH, CDR2 LQKENI. CDR3 length: 15 residues. The ends lost 4 bases at V and 5 bases at J; junction bases unmatched: 6. The CDR3 loop reads CASSLTTGGDQPQHF. In DNA, the CDR3 is TGTGCCAGCTCACTAACTACAGGGGGCGATCAGCCCCAGCATTTT.

The genes are TRBV11-2 and TRBJ1-1; D is possibly TRBD1 (5 bases). Germline V gene data show CDR1 as SGHAT and CDR2 as FQNNGV. This CDR3 is 15 amino acids long. V lost 1 base and J 4 bases, leaving 13 bases between the germline ends. The CDR3 DNA sequence: TGTGCCAGCAGCTTAGTGGGGCCATGGGGCACTGAAGCTTTCTTT. As protein: CASSLVGPWGTEAFF. The whole variable domain, filled in from reference TRBV11-2 and TRBJ1-1, reads EAGVAQSPRYKIIEKRQSVAFWCNPISGHATLYWYQQILGQGPKLLIQFQNNGVVDDSQLPKDRFSAERLKGVDSTLKIQPAKLEDSAVYLCASSLVGPWGTEAFFGQGTRLTVV.

The rearrangement uses TRBV19 and TRBJ2-5; weak D call: TRBD1 (6 bases). Germline V gene lookup returns CDR1 LNHDA and CDR2 SQIVND (reference sequence). V was clipped by 6 bases and J by 1 base, with 15 bases between them. The CDR3 contains 15 residues. The chain's CDR3 is CASRLAGTPQETQYF. Written as DNA, the CDR3 is TGTGCCAGTAGGCTCGCAGGGACACCCCAAGAGACCCAGTACTTC.

The CDR3 here is CATSTAGRGTQYF. The DNA for the CDR3 is TGTGCCACCAGCACGGCCGGACGGGGGACCCAGTACTTC. The chain is built from TRBV15 and TRBJ2-5; D might be TRBD2 (5 bases). V was shortened by 4 bases and J by 7 bases, with 13 bases between the two germline ends. Germline CDR1 and CDR2: LNHNV and YYDKDF (reference sequence). CDR3 length: 13 amino acids.

This chain links TRBV11-3 with TRBJ1-1; TRBD1 might be the D (5 bases). In germline, CDR1 is SGHNT, CDR2 YENEEA. V was cut by 0 bases and J by 5 bases, with 10 bases left in between. The CDR3 contains 14 residues. CDR3 DNA: TGTGCCAGCAGCTTAGACCAGGGTTCGACTGAAGCTTTCTTT. It yields the protein CASSLDQGSTEAFF.

V is TRBV15 and J is TRBJ2-7; perhaps TRBD2 as D (6 bases). The V gene's germline CDR1 is LNHNV and CDR2 YYDKDF (reference sequence). Trimming took off 3 bases at V and 0 bases at J, with 12 bases between the two ends. The CDR3 has 15 residues. CDR3 sequence reads: CATSSPGLFSYEQYV. The CDR3 nucleotides are TGTGCCACCAGCAGTCCGGGACTCTTCTCCTACGAGCAGTACGTC.

The V gene is TRBV7-2, the J gene TRBJ2-3, with 15 bases that match TRBD2. The CDR3 covers 18 residues. Losses at the gene ends were 8 bases for V and 2 bases for J; bases not matched to a gene: 11. Germline values: CDR1 SGHTA, CDR2 FQGNSA. In nucleotides, the CDR3 is TGTGCCAGCGCGGCACCGGGACTAGCGGGGGGCCCCACAGATACGCAGTATTTT. Amino acid sequence: CASAAPGLAGGPTDTQYF.

The chain carries TRBV24-1 and TRBJ2-1, with TRBD2 matching over 7 bases. Germline CDR1 reads KGHDR; CDR2 reads SFDVKD. J gave up 7 bases and V 4 bases, and 6 bases lay outside the gene matches. The CDR3 covers 14 residues. The CDR3 DNA sequence: TGTGCCACCAGTGAGTCTGGGGGGGGGAATGAGCAGTTCTTC. Translation: CATSESGGGNEQFF.

This chain joins TRBV27 and TRBJ2-3; a possible D gene is TRBD2 (5 bases). In germline, CDR1 is MNHEY, CDR2 SMNVEV (reference sequence). There are 16 residues in the CDR3. The V end was cut by 2 bases, the J end by 1 base, with 13 bases between. CDR3: CASSLRPGFGTDTQYF. The DNA of the CDR3 is TGTGCCAGCAGTTTACGTCCGGGGTTCGGCACAGATACGCAGTATTTT.

The chain recombines TRBV10-1 with TRBJ2-1; 10 bases are a match to TRBD2. After removal of 0 bases from V and 7 bases from J, the junction contained 6 bases not matched to a gene. The CDR3 contains 16 residues. The germline V gene has CDR1 WNHNN and CDR2 SYGVQD (reference sequence). The CDR3: CASSESLAGAWNEQFF. The DNA of the CDR3 is TGCGCCAGCAGTGAGTCGCTAGCGGGGGCTTGGAATGAGCAGTTCTTC.

The rearrangement joins TRBV21-1 to TRBJ2-4; the listed D gene, TRBD2, was not tested against the DNA. TRBV21-1 corresponds to a pseudogene. The CDR3 is 17 residues long. The CDR3: CASSKEEAGGAQNIQYF. CDR3 coding DNA: TGTGCCAGCAGCAAAGAAGAGGCGGGAGGAGCCCAAAACATTCAGTACTTC.

This sequence joins TRBV29-1 and TRBJ1-1; D not resolved. The CDR3 totals 11 residues. CDR1 is SQVTM, CDR2 ANQGSEA, per germline. Trimming cost V 4 bases and J 6 bases, with 9 bases left between them. CDR3 residues: CSVGRLAEAFF. In nucleotides, the CDR3 is TGCAGCGTTGGGAGATTGGCTGAAGCTTTCTTT.

The CDR3 loop is CASGLVPAVNLVYEQYF. CDR3 in DNA: TGTGCTAGTGGTTTGGTCCCCGCGGTGAACCTCGTTTACGAGCAGTACTTC. The rearrangement joins TRBV12-5 to TRBJ2-7; D gene unclear. Deletions cut 0 bases from V and 4 bases from J, with 19 bases between. Germline CDR1 LGHNT, CDR2 FRNRAP. This CDR3 comprises 17 residues.

The sample holds one count of this clone. The rearrangement links TRBV7-8 to TRBJ1-5; TRBD1 is a possible D gene (6 bases). Trimming stripped 3 bases from V and 0 bases from J, with 9 bases between. The CDR3 consists of 15 residues. Per germline, CDR1 SGHVS and CDR2 FQNEAQ. The CDR3 DNA reads as TGTGCCAGCAGCTTTGGACAGTTTAGCAATCAGCCCCAGCATTTT. Its protein is CASSFGQFSNQPQHF.

The chain links TRBV10-3 to TRBJ2-5; D is possibly TRBD2 (6 bases). CDR1 ENHRY and CDR2 SYGVKD come from the germline V gene. The CDR3 length is 13 residues. The V end was cut by 4 bases, the J end by 2 bases, with 8 bases between. The CDR3 protein is CAISVGSQETQYF. CDR3 nucleotide sequence: TGTGCCATCAGTGTCGGGAGTCAAGAGACCCAGTACTTC.

The rearrangement joins TRBV3-1 (or the pseudogene TRBV3-2) to TRBJ1-5, with D tentatively TRBD1 (5 bases). The CDR3 extends over 13 amino acids. V was cut by 5 bases and J by 3 bases, with 8 bases left in between. CDR1 and CDR2 from the germline V gene are LGHDT and YNNKEL (reference sequence). The CDR3 coding sequence is TGTGCCAGCAGCTTGACAGACAATCAGCCCCAGCATTTT. Translation gives CASSLTDNQPQHF.

As for this clone: Other nucleotide sequences from this sample produce the same CDR3. The chain joins TRBV7-9 to TRBJ1-4; TRBD1 is a possible D gene (6 bases). This CDR3 has 15 residues. The V and J ends lost 1 base and 1 base respectively, with 7 bases between them. In germline, CDR1 is SEHNR, CDR2 FQNEAQ (reference sequence). This CDR3 reads CASSLETGTNEKLFF. CDR3 in DNA: TGTGCCAGCAGCTTAGAGACAGGAACTAATGAAAAACTGTTTTTT.

V is TRBV27 and J is TRBJ2-2; D is possibly TRBD1 (6 bases). Trimming took 6 bases from V and 6 from J, leaving 20 bases between them. The CDR3 is made up of 16 amino acids. Germline loops: CDR1 MNHEY, CDR2 SMNVEV (reference sequence). The CDR3 here is CASRLVTGRGPGELFF. CDR3 bases: TGTGCCAGCAGACTGGTGACAGGCCGCGGGCCCGGGGAGCTGTTTTTT.

This chain uses TRBV6-5 with TRBJ1-2; 7 positions agree with TRBD1. Germline V gene data show CDR1 as MNHEY and CDR2 as SVGAGI. The CDR3 consists of 13 residues. J gave up 4 bases and V 5 bases, and 4 bases lay outside the gene matches. CDR3 protein: CASSRDSFYGYTF. The CDR3 DNA reads TGTGCCAGCAGTCGGGACAGTTTCTATGGCTACACCTTC.

This clone was seen a single time. The chain links TRBV18 to TRBJ2-2; 10 bases map to TRBD2. From germline, CDR1 is KGHSH and CDR2 LQKENI. V shed 0 bases, J shed 5 bases, and the junction held 15 bases outside the gene matches. The CDR3 totals 20 residues. Here the CDR3 reads CASSPPNLKSGGAYTGELFF. The CDR3 nucleotides are TGTGCCAGCTCACCACCGAACTTGAAGAGCGGGGGGGCCTATACCGGGGAGCTGTTTTTT.

V is TRBV19 and J is TRBJ2-5; 10 nucleotides match TRBD1. The germline gives CDR1 LNHDA, CDR2 SQIVND (reference sequence). This CDR3 spans 15 amino acids. Trimming took 7 bases from V and 0 from J; bases not matched to a gene: 5. CDR3 nucleotides: TGTGCCAGTACGGGACAGGGGACCCACCAAGAGACCCAGTACTTC. Protein sequence: CASTGQGTHQETQYF.